These T cell receptor beta chains were read from a single sample in a study of CD8 T cells in ankylosing spondylitis. TCRdb reprocessed the 5' RACE reads via MiXCR and lists one record per CDR3 protein. This repertoire shows 250,000 or so distinct CDR3 sequences, over 15% found once; its top ten account for roughly a third. The sample taken for sequencing was blood, either unsorted or a sorted T cell fraction (not recorded which). These receptors originate from a male donor with ankylosing spondylitis or in good health (not recorded which). The CDR3 runs from the conserved cysteine through the conserved F or W. Each record gives: CDR3 protein, CDR3 DNA, CDR3 length, clone size, V gene, J gene, D gene. D genes are given only for firm matches. Only some rows state a clone size, as once, few, many or a class for expanded clones.

CASSTDRDSNQPQHF,TGTGCCAGCAGCACGGACAGGGATAGCAATCAGCCCCAGCATTTT,15,-,TRBV7-9,TRBJ1-5,TRBD1
CASSAGPLNQPQHF,TGTGCCAGCAGCGCGGGACCGCTCAATCAGCCCCAGCATTTT,14,many,TRBV9,TRBJ1-5,-
CASSKREEGETQYF,TGTGCCAGCAGCAAGCGGGAAGAAGGGGAGACCCAGTACTTC,14,-,TRBV9,TRBJ2-5,TRBD2
CATSREGDSSYNEQFF,TGTGCCACCAGCAGAGAAGGGGATAGCTCCTACAATGAGCAGTTCTTC,16,-,TRBV15,TRBJ2-1,-
CATYPGGFASTDTQYF,TGTGCCACTTACCCAGGGGGCTTCGCTAGCACAGATACGCAGTATTTT,16,many,TRBV10-3,TRBJ2-3,TRBD1
CASSLPRTEKTNYGYTF,TGTGCCAGCAGCTTACCTAGGACAGAGAAAACTAACTATGGCTACACCTTC,17,few,TRBV7-2,TRBJ1-2,-
CASSSSGISGPYQQYF,TGTGCCAGCTCATCGTCGGGAATTAGCGGACCCTACCAGCAGTACTTC,16,few,TRBV18,TRBJ2-7,-
CASSLGISSYEQYF,TGTGCCAGCAGTTTAGGCATTAGCTCCTACGAGCAGTACTTC,14,few,TRBV28,TRBJ2-7,-
CASSPDSGTETQYF,TGTGCCAGCAGCCCCGACAGCGGCACGGAGACCCAGTACTTC,14,few,TRBV3-1,TRBJ2-5,-
CASSFGVRGRAETQYF,TGTGCCAGCAGTTTCGGAGTAAGGGGAAGGGCCGAGACCCAGTACTTC,16,-,TRBV12-3/TRBV12-4,TRBJ2-5,-
CASSPSRTGGPYEQYF,TGCGCCAGCAGCCCCTCCAGGACAGGGGGCCCCTACGAGCAGTACTTC,16,many,TRBV5-1,TRBJ2-7,TRBD1
CASSLLAEMNTEAFF,TGTGCCAGCAGCTTGTTGGCGGAAATGAACACTGAAGCTTTCTTT,15,few,TRBV5-6,TRBJ1-1,-
CASSLADGPGPQHF,TGTGCCAGCAGCTTAGCCGACGGACCCGGGCCCCAGCATTTT,14,few,TRBV7-9,TRBJ1-5,-
CASSCFPGIFPYNEQFF,TGTGCCAGCAGTTGTTTCCCAGGGATCTTCCCCTACAATGAGCAGTTCTTC,17,few,TRBV6-2/TRBV6-3,TRBJ2-1,-
CASSQDETEDPNYGYTF,TGCGCCAGCAGCCAAGACGAGACAGAGGACCCTAACTATGGCTACACCTTC,17,-,TRBV4-1,TRBJ1-2,-
CASSLDLGFDTDTQYF,TGCGCCAGCAGCTTGGATTTGGGGTTTGACACAGATACGCAGTATTTT,16,few,TRBV5-1,TRBJ2-3,-
CASRRQGSNQPQHF,TGTGCCAGTAGGAGACAGGGGAGCAATCAGCCCCAGCATTTT,14,few,TRBV19,TRBJ1-5,TRBD1
CASSLIGTGLNQPQHF,TGTGCCAGCAGCCTGATAGGGACAGGGCTAAATCAGCCCCAGCATTTT,16,-,TRBV16,TRBJ1-5,TRBD1
CATNLAGGPGELFF,TGTGCCACTAACTTGGCGGGAGGGCCCGGGGAGCTGTTTTTT,14,many,TRBV10-3,TRBJ2-2,TRBD2
CASRSGTGAYEQYF,TGTGCCAGCAGATCCGGGACAGGGGCCTACGAGCAGTACTTC,14,many,TRBV5-5,TRBJ2-7,TRBD1
CASSLVESGGYSKNIQYF,TGCGCCAGCAGCTTGGTCGAGTCGGGAGGGTATAGCAAAAACATTCAGTACTTC,18,few,TRBV5-1,TRBJ2-4,TRBD2
CASSLPANNEQFF,TGCGCCAGCAGCCTCCCGGCGAACAATGAGCAGTTCTTC,13,few,TRBV5-1,TRBJ2-1,-
CSVSPPDYEGYEQFF,TGCAGTGTTTCCCCTCCGGACTATGAGGGCTATGAGCAGTTCTTC,15,-,TRBV20-1,TRBJ2-1,-
CASRPGGIGELFF,TGTGCCAGCAGACCAGGGGGAATCGGGGAGCTGTTTTTT,13,few,TRBV6-2/TRBV6-3,TRBJ2-2,TRBD1
CASSLTRIGTDTQYF,TGTGCCAGCAGTCTAACTAGAATAGGTACAGATACGCAGTATTTT,15,-,TRBV28,TRBJ2-3,-
CASSPRTGVKTQYF,TGCGCCAGCAGCCCCAGGACAGGGGTGAAGACCCAGTACTTC,14,-,TRBV4-3,TRBJ2-5,TRBD1
CAITGDKTYEQYF,TGTGCCATCACCGGGGACAAGACCTACGAGCAGTACTTC,13,many,TRBV10-3,TRBJ2-7,-
CASTFMGYGTEAFF,TGTGCCAGCACCTTTATGGGGTACGGCACTGAAGCTTTCTTT,14,many,TRBV7-2,TRBJ1-1,-
CASSPQGFSGYTF,TGTGCCAGCAGTCCACAGGGTTTTTCTGGCTACACCTTC,13,few,TRBV6-1,TRBJ1-2,-
CASTRADFYEQYF,TGTGCCAGCACTAGAGCTGACTTCTACGAGCAGTACTTC,13,-,TRBV12-3/TRBV12-4,TRBJ2-7,-
CASIPGGEDTQYF,TGTGCCAGCATACCAGGGGGCGAAGATACGCAGTATTTT,13,few,TRBV11-2,TRBJ2-3,TRBD1
CASSQDPKGPDTQYF,TGCGCCAGCAGCCAGGACCCAAAGGGTCCAGATACGCAGTATTTT,15,-,TRBV5-1,TRBJ2-3,-
CASRPWAGYEQYF,TGCGCCAGCAGGCCTTGGGCCGGCTACGAGCAGTACTTC,13,-,TRBV5-1,TRBJ2-7,-
CSVWDRGERNEQYF,TGCAGCGTTTGGGACAGGGGCGAACGGAACGAGCAGTACTTC,14,many,TRBV29-1,TRBJ2-7,TRBD1
CASSQAGAGLAGGPVNEQFF,TGCGCCAGCAGCCAAGCGGGTGCGGGACTAGCGGGAGGGCCCGTCAATGAGCAGTTCTTC,20,few,TRBV4-1,TRBJ2-1,TRBD2
CASSDLGRAGVVGAEQYF,TGTGCCAGCAGTGATCTGGGTAGGGCGGGAGTTGTTGGGGCCGAGCAGTACTTC,18,-,TRBV25-1,TRBJ2-7,TRBD2
CASSQVGENTEAFF,TGCGCCAGCAGCCAAGTGGGCGAGAACACTGAAGCTTTCTTT,14,-,TRBV4-1,TRBJ1-1,-
CASGAGVDQPQHF,TGTGCCAGCGGCGCAGGGGTTGATCAGCCCCAGCATTTT,13,few,TRBV12-3/TRBV12-4,TRBJ1-5,-
CASIDRTNTGELFF,TGTGCCAGCATCGACAGGACGAACACCGGGGAGCTGTTTTTT,14,many,TRBV12-3/TRBV12-4,TRBJ2-2,-
CASSLGESGSSYNEQFF,TGTGCCAGCAGCTTAGGAGAAAGCGGGAGCTCCTACAATGAGCAGTTCTTC,17,-,TRBV7-3,TRBJ2-1,TRBD2
CASSSTTSAYEQYF,TGCGCCAGCAGCTCTACGACTAGCGCCTACGAGCAGTACTTC,14,few,TRBV5-1,TRBJ2-7,TRBD2
CASQDKLFAEAFF,TGTGCCAGCCAAGACAAGTTATTCGCTGAAGCTTTCTTT,13,-,TRBV19,TRBJ1-1,-
CASSLSSGIANTQYF,TGTGCCAGCAGCTTATCCAGCGGGATCGCAAATACGCAGTATTTT,15,few,TRBV7-6,TRBJ2-3,TRBD2
CASSVGAGGEQYF,TGTGCCAGCAGCGTAGGAGCGGGAGGGGAGCAGTACTTC,13,-,TRBV9,TRBJ2-7,TRBD2
CASSQDLTSGRTNTGELFF,TGTGCCAGCAGCCAAGATCTGACTAGCGGGAGGACCAACACCGGGGAGCTGTTTTTT,19,-,TRBV3-1,TRBJ2-2,TRBD2
CASTHNRGLGETQYF,TGTGCCAGCACCCATAACAGGGGGCTAGGAGAGACCCAGTACTTC,15,-,TRBV28,TRBJ2-5,TRBD1
CASSQGTSGSFANTGELFF,TGTGCCAGCAGCCAGGGGACTAGCGGGAGTTTCGCGAACACCGGGGAGCTGTTTTTT,19,many,TRBV11-1,TRBJ2-2,TRBD2
CASSEGGDNEQFF,TGTGCCAGCAGTGAAGGAGGTGACAATGAGCAGTTCTTC,13,-,TRBV6-1,TRBJ2-1,-